This T cell receptor (beta chain) was sequenced during a study of blood T cells in healthy people across ages. Study-level results: Higher diversity and more naive CD4+ cells were features of long-lived donors, compared to aged donors.

CDR3 length equals 16 residues. CDR1 is LGHNA and CDR2 is YSLEER in the germline V gene. It was with a sample-barcoded 5' primer and a J-beta primer mix that a second PCR of about 7 to 12 cycles was run. TCRdb processed the 5' RACE reads anew with MiXCR; each CDR3 protein has one entry. This sample yields just under 900,000 distinct CDR3 sequences, of which around 28% are seen a single time; 15% to 20% belongs to the top ten. In the case of this clonotype: The antigen remains unidentified. One end of the junction fails to match germline, which may point to a read error.

Sequenced sample: blood. The receptor was isolated from a woman aged 80 or over in good health. This chain connects TRBV4-3 to TRBJ1-3; D is unresolved. CDR3 amino acids: CASSQDHGPSGNTIYF. DNA of the CDR3: TGCGCCAGTAGCCAAGATCACGGCCCCTCTGGAAACACCATATATTTT.